Following are 17 T cell receptor beta chains from one sample sequenced in a study of blood T cell repertoires in COVID-19 (dated by TCRdb to 2020 to 2021). The library relied on the immunoSEQ multiplex PCR assay. As stored in TCRdb, this immuneACCESS dataset retains in-frame rearrangements with V and J assigned. A fraction of the clones does not appear; measured against another copy, unresolved V genes explain less than half of the discrepancy, and the remainder lacks a known reason. This sample lists over 30,000 clones; around 87% were detected once. Jointly, the top ten make up around 10% of the sample. Sequenced input: peripheral blood. Receptors originate from a man at least 80 years old with active COVID-19.

This chain uses TRBV5-1 with TRBJ2-1; tentative D call: TRBD1 (6 bases). The CDR3 is 14 residues long. V lost 4 bases and J 11 bases, leaving 19 bases between the germline ends. The germline CDR1 and CDR2 sequences are SGHRS and YFSETQ. This CDR3 is CASSPIYREQKQFF. In DNA form, the CDR3 reads TGCGCCAGCAGCCCAATCTACAGGGAGCAAAAGCAGTTCTTC.

This clone was detected a few times. The rearrangement joins TRBV19 to TRBJ2-2; TRBD1 aligns across 9 bases. CDR1 LNHDA and CDR2 SQIVND come from the germline V gene (reference sequence). V was pared by 2 bases and J by 4 bases, with 5 bases of the junction left unmatched. This CDR3 has 16 residues. The CDR3 loop reads CASSITRDRVTGELFF. The CDR3 nucleotides are TGTGCCAGTAGTATAACCCGGGACAGGGTCACCGGGGAGCTGTTTTTT. Full variable domain (missing parts from reference TRBV19 and TRBJ2-2): DGGITQSPKYLFRKEGQNVTLSCEQNLNHDAMYWYRQDPGQGLRLIYYSQIVNDFQKGDIAEGYSVSREKKESFPLTVTSAQKNPTAFYLCASSITRDRVTGELFFGEGSRLTVL.

V and J are TRBV10-3 and TRBJ2-1; no definite D call. The CDR3 has 14 residues. Germline-derived CDR1 and CDR2 are ENHRY and SYGVKD. Deletions cut 7 bases from V and 0 bases from J, with 10 bases between. The DNA for the CDR3 is TGTGCCATCAAAATGGAGAGCTCCTACAATGAGCAGTTCTTC. It specifies CAIKMESSYNEQFF.

The chain employs TRBV28 and TRBJ2-5; TRBD1 matches 8 bases. The V segment lost 5 bases and the J segment 2 bases; nucleotides outside the gene matches: 7. The CDR3 spans 15 residues. CDR1 MDHEN and CDR2 SYDVKM come from the germline V gene. Written as DNA, the CDR3 is TGTGCCAGCAGTCTACGGACAGGGTGGCAAGAGACCCAGTACTTC. Translated: CASSLRTGWQETQYF. Together with reference TRBV28 and TRBJ2-5, the CDR3 gives the full variable domain: DVKVTQSSRYLVKRTGEKVFLECVQDMDHENMFWYRQDPGLGLRLIYFSYDVKMKEKGDIPEGYSVSREKKERFSLILESASTNQTSMYLCASSLRTGWQETQYFGPGTRLLVL.

CDR3 in DNA: TGCGCCAGCAGGATCGACAGGTCGAGCTCTGGAAACACCATATATTTT. Its protein product is CASRIDRSSSGNTIYF. The chain links TRBV5-1 to TRBJ1-3; possibly TRBD1 for D (6 bases). CDR1 SGHRS and CDR2 YFSETQ come from the germline V gene. There are 16 residues in the CDR3. Trimming pared 5 bases from V and 0 bases from J, leaving 15 bases between.

This clone was seen only once. The gene calls are TRBV7-2 and TRBJ2-4; D is unclear. V lost 3 bases and J 7 bases, leaving 4 bases between the germline ends. The CDR3 length is 11 residues. Germline CDR1 is SGHTA and CDR2 is FQGNSA. CDR3 amino acids: CASSFGNIQYF. CDR3 coding DNA: TGTGCCAGCAGCTTCGGGAACATTCAGTACTTC.

A single count supports this clone. V gene TRBV3-1 (or the pseudogene TRBV3-2) combines with J gene TRBJ2-1; D gene ambiguous. Germline V gives CDR1 LGHDT, CDR2 YNNKEL (reference sequence). CDR3 length: 12 amino acids. V lost 1 base, J lost 10 bases, and 8 bases lay in between. CDR3: CASSQGAREQFF. The CDR3 nucleotides read TGTGCCAGCAGCCAAGGTGCTCGGGAGCAGTTCTTC.

This chain joins TRBV6-6 and TRBJ2-1; unclear D gene. The V gene lost 7 bases and the J gene lost 2 bases, with 12 bases spanning the gap. CDR1 and CDR2 from the germline V gene are MNHNY and SVGAGI (reference sequence). CDR3 size: 14 residues. In DNA form, the CDR3 reads TGTGCCAGCACGTCCCCTCCTGCCTACAATGAGCAGTTCTTC. Protein sequence: CASTSPPAYNEQFF.

Turning to this clone: A much larger clone is a single base away; this may be a read error. This CDR3 is also generated by other DNA sequences in the sample. The gene calls are TRBV18 and TRBJ2-7; 15 bases match TRBD2. The V and J ends lost 3 bases and 3 bases, in that order; junction bases with no gene match: 0. The CDR3 extends over 15 amino acids. Germline CDR1 is KGHSH and CDR2 is LQKENI. Written as DNA, the CDR3 is TGTGCCAGCTCACCGGGACTAGCGGGAGGCTACGAGCAGTACTTC. Translating it yields CASSPGLAGGYEQYF.

The chain uses TRBV28 and TRBJ1-1; possible D gene TRBD1, 6 bases. Trimming removed 7 bases at V and 5 bases at J, with 11 bases between. CDR1 and CDR2 (germline): MDHEN, SYDVKM. The CDR3 contains 12 residues. The CDR3 DNA reads TGTGCCAGCAAGGGGGTGGGGACTGAAGCTTTCTTT. It specifies CASKGVGTEAFF.

The chain combines TRBV30 with TRBJ1-1; D is uncertain. This CDR3 has 13 amino acids. V was clipped by 4 bases and J by 1 base, with 10 bases between them. Germline V gene data show CDR1 as GTSNPN and CDR2 as SVGIG (reference sequence). The CDR3 here is CAWNKRENTEAFF. The DNA for the CDR3 is TGTGCCTGGAACAAGAGGGAGAACACTGAAGCTTTCTTT. Full variable domain (remainder filled in from reference TRBV30 and TRBJ1-1): SQTIHQWPATLVQPVGSPLSLECTVEGTSNPNLYWYRQAAGRGLQLLFYSVGIGQISSEVPQNLSASRPQDRQFILSSKKLLLSDSGFYLCAWNKRENTEAFFGQGTRLTVV.

The chain carries TRBV9 and TRBJ2-7, with 13 bases identical to TRBD2. With 4 bases clipped from V and 5 bases from J, the junction kept 15 bases outside the gene matches. Germline V gene data show CDR1 as SGDLS and CDR2 as YYNGEE. The length of the CDR3 is 18 residues. The CDR3 coding sequence is TGTGCCAGCAGCACAGGACTAGCGGGAGACTTTCGATATAACGAGCAGTACTTC. Protein sequence: CASSTGLAGDFRYNEQYF.

The chain couples TRBV18 to TRBJ2-2; D gene unclear. The germline V and J ends were trimmed by 5 bases and 7 bases, with 11 bases remaining between them. Germline loops: CDR1 KGHSH, CDR2 LQKENI. CDR3 length: 13 amino acids. CDR3 sequence: CASSGSIDGELFF. CDR3 nucleotide sequence: TGTGCCAGCTCAGGCTCGATCGACGGGGAGCTGTTTTTT.

The chain has TRBV10-3 and TRBJ2-7, with TRBD2 identical over 11 bases. Germline values: CDR1 ENHRY, CDR2 SYGVKD. The CDR3 runs to 13 residues. V lost 6 bases and J lost 5; bases outside the gene matches: 3. CDR3: CAIRTSGIDEQYF. DNA of the CDR3: TGTGCCATCAGGACTAGCGGGATAGACGAGCAGTACTTC.

The J gene is TRBJ2-7, the V gene TRBV14, with 9 bases lining up with TRBD2. The germline V gene has CDR1 SGHDN and CDR2 FVKESK. CDR3 length equals 16 residues. V shed 0 bases, J shed 3 bases, and the junction held 6 bases outside the gene matches. Written as DNA, the CDR3 is TGTGCCAGCAGCCAAGATCGGATTAGCGGGAGCTACGAGCAGTACTTC. Residues: CASSQDRISGSYEQYF.

The CDR3 DNA reads TGTGCCTGGACAGGGGCGCCTAATTCACCCCTCCACTTT. Its translation is CAWTGAPNSPLHF. The chain employs TRBV30 and TRBJ1-6; the D gene is possibly TRBD1 (6 bases). V was trimmed by 4 bases and J by 6 bases, leaving 10 bases between them. The germline CDR1 and CDR2 sequences are GTSNPN and SVGIG (reference sequence). CDR3 length: 13 residues. Together with reference TRBV30 and TRBJ1-6, the CDR3 gives the full variable domain: SQTIHQWPATLVQPVGSPLSLECTVEGTSNPNLYWYRQAAGRGLQLLFYSVGIGQISSEVPQNLSASRPQDRQFILSSKKLLLSDSGFYLCAWTGAPNSPLHFGNGTRLTVT.

This clone is a singleton in its sample. This chain uses TRBV18 with TRBJ1-3; D gene ambiguous. The CDR3 is 17 residues long. V lost 4 bases to trimming and J lost 3 bases, with 19 bases between them. CDR1 is KGHSH and CDR2 is LQKENI in the germline V gene. CDR3 nucleotide sequence: TGTGCCAGCTCACTAACATTTGACCCTCGGAGTGGAAACACCATATATTTT. Its translation is CASSLTFDPRSGNTIYF. Together with reference TRBV18 and TRBJ1-3, the CDR3 gives the full variable domain: NAGVMQNPRHLVRRRGQEARLRCSPMKGHSHVYWYRQLPEEGLKFMVYLQKENIIDESGMPKERFSAEFPKEGPSILRIQQVVRGDSAAYFCASSLTFDPRSGNTIYFGEGSWLTVV.